Listed here is a single T cell receptor (beta chain). Amplification used 60 Vbeta primers and 13 Jbeta primers. Sequencing was performed with immunoSEQ multiplex PCR; in TCRdb, only in-frame clones are kept and a portion is missing. The sample has some 120,000 clones; about 76% are singletons. Per the germline V gene, CDR1 is SGHRS and CDR2 is YFSETQ. Deletions cut 3 bases from V and 4 bases from J, with 16 bases between. The CDR3 sequence is 15 residues long. The sample belongs to a study of cytomegalovirus exposure and HLA in healthy donors. The TCR comes from a woman aged 40-49 years in good health and CMV-seronegative. The sample consisted of PBMCs. The genes are TRBV5-1 and TRBJ1-2; a possible D gene is TRBD1 (6 bases). CDR3 coding DNA: TGCGCCAGCAGCTCCATTGTGGGGGCAGGCTATGGCTACACCTTC. Its protein product is CASSSIVGAGYGYTF.